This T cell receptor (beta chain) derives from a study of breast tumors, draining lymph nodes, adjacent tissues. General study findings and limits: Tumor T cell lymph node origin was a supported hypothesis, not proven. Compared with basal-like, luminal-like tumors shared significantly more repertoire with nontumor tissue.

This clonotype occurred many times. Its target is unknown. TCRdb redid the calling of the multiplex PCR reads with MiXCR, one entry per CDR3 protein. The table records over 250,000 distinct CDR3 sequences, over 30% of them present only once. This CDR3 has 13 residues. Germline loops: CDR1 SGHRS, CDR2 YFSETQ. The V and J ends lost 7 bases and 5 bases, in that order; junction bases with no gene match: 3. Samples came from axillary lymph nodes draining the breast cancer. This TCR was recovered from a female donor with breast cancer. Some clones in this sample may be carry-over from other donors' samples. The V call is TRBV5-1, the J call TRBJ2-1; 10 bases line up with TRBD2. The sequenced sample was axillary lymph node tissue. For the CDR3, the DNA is TGCGCCAGCCGGACTAGCGGAGACAATGAGCAGTTCTTC. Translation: CASRTSGDNEQFF.